Following are 30 T cell receptor beta chains from one sample sequenced in a study of T cells in localized non-small cell lung cancer. Generated by immunoSEQ multiplex PCR, the TCRdb table keeps only in-frame clones and is missing some. The profile shows about 91,000 clones, 87% of them singletons. Sequenced here: peripheral blood, sampled before any cancer treatment. Receptors originate from a man aged 40 to 69 with stage I squamous cell lung carcinoma.

The chain links TRBV5-4 to TRBJ1-1; possibly TRBD1 for D (6 bases). Between the trimmed V and J ends, which lost 0 bases and 1 base, there was a span of 10 bases. The length of the CDR3 is 15 residues. Germline values: CDR1 SGHNT, CDR2 YYREEE (reference sequence). This chain's CDR3 is CASSLVTGWNTEAFF. The CDR3 coding sequence is TGTGCCAGCAGCTTGGTTACAGGGTGGAACACTGAAGCTTTCTTT.

J is TRBJ2-1 and V is TRBV11-2, with D perhaps matching TRBD2 (5 bases). Trimming removed 0 bases from V and 2 bases from J, with 8 bases in between. The CDR3 length is 15 residues. Germline values: CDR1 SGHAT, CDR2 FQNNGV. CDR3 in amino acids: CASSLDRAAYNEQFF. In nucleotides, the CDR3 is TGTGCCAGCAGCTTAGATCGAGCGGCCTACAATGAGCAGTTCTTC.

V usage is TRBV29-1 and J usage is TRBJ1-5, with TRBD1 matching over 12 bases. V shed 6 bases and J 5 bases; nucleotides not matched to a gene: 8. This CDR3 spans 15 amino acids. In germline, CDR1 is SQVTM, CDR2 ANQGSEA. The CDR3 DNA reads TGCAGCGTCATTTCGGGACAGGGGGCAGATCAGCCCCAGCATTTT. This gives the protein CSVISGQGADQPQHF. Full variable domain (outside the CDR3, taken from reference TRBV29-1 and TRBJ1-5): SAVISQKPSRDICQRGTSLTIQCQVDSQVTMMFWYRQQPGQSLTLIATANQGSEATYESGFVIDKFPISRPNLTFSTLTVSNMSPEDSSIYLCSVISGQGADQPQHFGDGTRLSIL.

The chain is built from TRBV6-5 and TRBJ1-2, with D uncertain. The CDR3 covers 14 residues. V was pared by 10 bases and J by 0 bases, with 15 bases between. Per the germline V gene, CDR1 is MNHEY and CDR2 is SVGAGI. The CDR3 DNA reads TGTGCCACCCAGAGGAGGGAGACTAACTATGGCTACACCTTC. This sequence encodes CATQRRETNYGYTF.

The chain employs TRBV2 and TRBJ2-3, with TRBD1 as a possible D gene (5 bases). Germline V lookup: CDR1 SNHLY, CDR2 FYNNEI. V dropped 4 bases and J dropped 2 bases, with 10 bases sitting between them. This CDR3 comprises 14 residues. CDR3 protein: CASSAGRDTDTQYF. CDR3 DNA: TGTGCCAGCAGTGCAGGGCGAGACACAGATACGCAGTATTTT.

This chain connects TRBV18 to TRBJ2-3, with 7 bases lining up with TRBD1. V lost 4 bases to trimming and J lost 0 bases; unmatched junction nucleotides: 4. Germline assignment: CDR1 KGHSH and CDR2 LQKENI. The CDR3 contains 15 residues. Written as DNA, the CDR3 is TGTGCCAGCTCACTCAGGACAGGCAGCACAGATACGCAGTATTTT. Translated, it gives CASSLRTGSTDTQYF.

This sequence joins TRBV27 and TRBJ2-7; D is possibly TRBD1 (6 bases). Germline V gene sequence: CDR1 MNHEY, CDR2 SMNVEV (reference sequence). Trimming pared 5 bases from V and 3 bases from J, leaving 11 bases between. The CDR3 is made up of 13 amino acids. The CDR3 nucleotides read TGTGCCAGCAGTAAAAACAGGGACTACGAGCAGTACTTC. Translated: CASSKNRDYEQYF.

This clone has more than one count but fewer than ten. CDR3 protein: CASSQDRQNNQPQHF. In DNA, the CDR3 is TGCGCCAGCAGCCAAGATCGACAGAACAATCAGCCCCAGCATTTT. The chain carries TRBV4-3 and TRBJ1-5, with D maybe TRBD1 (5 bases). Trimming took 0 bases from V and 3 from J, leaving 9 bases between them. Germline-derived CDR1 and CDR2 are LGHNA and YSLEER. This CDR3 is built from 15 residues.

The chain combines TRBV9 with TRBJ1-3; possible D gene TRBD1, 6 bases. CDR3 length: 15 amino acids. V was pared by 4 bases and J by 4 bases, with 15 bases between. Germline V gives CDR1 SGDLS, CDR2 YYNGEE. In DNA form, the CDR3 reads TGTGCCAGCAGCCCCAGGGGAAGCGGAGGAAACACCATATATTTT. This translates into CASSPRGSGGNTIYF.

CDR3 in DNA: TGCGCCAGCAGCCAAGATTTCAACAGAGACAGGGGTAATGAGCAGTTCTTC. It specifies CASSQDFNRDRGNEQFF. The J gene is TRBJ2-1, the V gene TRBV4-1; TRBD1 agrees at 8 bases. The CDR3 sequence is 17 residues long. From germline, CDR1 is MGHRA and CDR2 YSYEKL. V lost 0 bases and J lost 7; bases outside the gene matches: 11.

The V gene is TRBV18, the J gene TRBJ2-7; possibly TRBD2 for D (5 bases). Trimming left V 5 bases short and J 3 bases short, with 11 bases between. Per the germline V gene, CDR1 is KGHSH and CDR2 is LQKENI. This CDR3 spans 13 amino acids. CDR3 coding DNA: TGTGCCAGCTCAACTAGACAACTCTACGAGCAGTACTTC. It codes for CASSTRQLYEQYF.

This sequence joins TRBV10-3 and TRBJ1-6; 9 positions agree with TRBD1. J lost 7 bases, V lost 4 bases, and 5 bases had no gene match. Germline values: CDR1 ENHRY, CDR2 SYGVKD. This CDR3 is 15 amino acids long. The CDR3, as DNA: TGTGCCATCAGTGGGGGACAGGGTTGGAATTCACCCCTCCACTTT. It yields the protein CAISGGQGWNSPLHF.

This chain connects TRBV5-1 to TRBJ1-3; tentative D call: TRBD1 (6 bases). Trimming removed 4 bases from V and 0 bases from J, with 14 bases in between. CDR1 is SGHRS, CDR2 YFSETQ, per germline. The CDR3 covers 16 residues. Here the CDR3 reads CASSLDRITSGNTIYF. As DNA, the CDR3 is TGCGCCAGCAGCCTCGACAGGATTACCTCTGGAAACACCATATATTTT. Full variable domain (outside the CDR3, taken from reference TRBV5-1 and TRBJ1-3): KAGVTQTPRYLIKTRGQQVTLSCSPISGHRSVSWYQQTPGQGLQFLFEYFSETQRNKGNFPGRFSGRQFSNSRSEMNVSTLELGDSALYLCASSLDRITSGNTIYFGEGSWLTVV.

J is TRBJ1-2 and V is TRBV6-6; D is unclear. With 6 bases removed from V and 4 bases from J, the gap between germline ends came to 15 bases. The germline gives CDR1 MNHNY, CDR2 SVGAGI (reference sequence). CDR3 length: 14 amino acids. The CDR3 DNA sequence: TGTGCCAGCAGCCAGTCTGCGGGCACCTATGGCTACACCTTC. Amino acid sequence: CASSQSAGTYGYTF.

CDR3 nucleotide sequence: TGCGCCAGCAGTGGACAGGGAGAAACTGAAGCTTTCTTT. This translates into CASSGQGETEAFF. This chain connects TRBV5-1 to TRBJ1-1, with TRBD1 matching over 8 bases. Trimming took 5 bases from V and 5 from J; bases not matched to a gene: 5. The CDR3 extends over 13 amino acids. The germline V gene has CDR1 SGHRS and CDR2 YFSETQ. Using reference TRBV5-1 and TRBJ1-1 for the parts outside the CDR3, the full variable domain is KAGVTQTPRYLIKTRGQQVTLSCSPISGHRSVSWYQQTPGQGLQFLFEYFSETQRNKGNFPGRFSGRQFSNSRSEMNVSTLELGDSALYLCASSGQGETEAFFGQGTRLTVV.

The chain joins TRBV10-2 to TRBJ2-2; D gene unclear. Germline values: CDR1 WSHSY, CDR2 SAAADI. The CDR3 runs to 13 residues. Trimming removed 4 bases from V and 1 base from J, with 4 bases in between. The CDR3 bases are TGCGCCAGCAGTGGAGAGAACACCGGGGAGCTGTTTTTT. Protein product: CASSGENTGELFF.

This chain links TRBV19 with TRBJ1-1, with 8 bases matching TRBD1. This CDR3 is 16 amino acids long. J lost 1 base, V lost 4 bases, and 8 bases had no gene match. The germline V gene encodes CDR1 LNHDA and CDR2 SQIVND (reference sequence). The CDR3, as DNA: TGTGCCAGTAGTAGAGGACAGGGCCGTGGGAACACTGAAGCTTTCTTT. Translating it yields CASSRGQGRGNTEAFF. The whole variable domain, remainder taken from reference TRBV19 and TRBJ1-1, is DGGITQSPKYLFRKEGQNVTLSCEQNLNHDAMYWYRQDPGQGLRLIYYSQIVNDFQKGDIAEGYSVSREKKESFPLTVTSAQKNPTAFYLCASSRGQGRGNTEAFFGQGTRLTVV.

This clone was seen just once. This sequence joins TRBV5-4 and TRBJ2-1, with D possibly matching TRBD1 (5 bases). V lost 2 bases and J 7 bases, leaving 10 bases between the germline ends. The CDR3 has 13 residues. Germline CDR1 is SGHNT and CDR2 is YYREEE (reference sequence). The CDR3 spells CASSFQTANEQFF. The DNA for the CDR3 is TGTGCCAGCAGCTTCCAGACAGCTAATGAGCAGTTCTTC.

The rearrangement joins TRBV4-1 to TRBJ2-2; D possibly matches TRBD1 or TRBD2 (5 bases each). There are 16 residues in the CDR3. Germline V gene lookup returns CDR1 MGHRA and CDR2 YSYEKL. V was clipped by 3 bases and J by 1 base, with 12 bases between them. The CDR3 reads CASSQGPIQNTGELFF. The CDR3 nucleotides are TGCGCCAGCAGCCAGGGACCGATTCAGAACACCGGGGAGCTGTTTTTT.

The V and J genes are TRBV2 and TRBJ2-3, with 7 positions matching TRBD1. The germline V gene encodes CDR1 SNHLY and CDR2 FYNNEI. The length of the CDR3 is 15 residues. Unmatched junction bases numbered 4, after V lost 2 bases and J lost 2 bases. Here the CDR3 DNA reads TGTGCCAGCAGTGAATATGAGGGGGCCACAGATACGCAGTATTTT. This codes for CASSEYEGATDTQYF.

The rearrangement joins TRBV5-5 to TRBJ1-4; D is uncertain. From germline, CDR1 is SGHKS and CDR2 YYEKEE (reference sequence). V was clipped by 1 base and J by 7 bases, with 8 bases between them. The CDR3 runs 13 residues. The CDR3 sequence is CASSLMGFEKLFF. The DNA of the CDR3 is TGTGCCAGCAGCTTGATGGGATTTGAAAAACTGTTTTTT.

The chain combines TRBV10-3 with TRBJ1-4; 9 positions match TRBD1. The germline gives CDR1 ENHRY, CDR2 SYGVKD. The trim removed 5 bases at V and 7 bases at J, leaving 8 bases unmatched. This CDR3 contains 15 residues. CDR3: CAISPGTGRAEKLFF. The CDR3 DNA sequence: TGTGCCATCAGTCCCGGGACAGGGAGGGCTGAAAAACTGTTTTTT.

J is TRBJ2-3 and V is TRBV6-1; D call uncertain. The CDR3 is 14 amino acids. Per the germline V gene, CDR1 is MNHNS and CDR2 is SASEGT. Trimming removed 0 bases at V and 3 bases at J, with 7 bases between. The CDR3 nucleotides read TGTGCCAGCAGTGAAGCTAGACTGACAGATACGCAGTATTTT. This codes for CASSEARLTDTQYF.

This clone occurred once. The rearrangement links TRBV5-1 to TRBJ1-4; a possible D gene is TRBD1 (6 bases). The CDR3 is 14 residues long. Germline values: CDR1 SGHRS, CDR2 YFSETQ. Between the trimmed V and J ends, which lost 3 bases and 3 bases, there was a span of 9 bases. In DNA form, the CDR3 reads TGCGCCAGCAGCTCACAGGGAGCTAATGAAAAACTGTTTTTT. Translated, it gives CASSSQGANEKLFF.

This chain joins TRBV6-1 and TRBJ1-2; D gene uncertain. Trimming shortened V by 7 bases and J by 2 bases, and 8 bases separated the two germline ends. This CDR3 has 12 residues. Germline CDR1 MNHNS, CDR2 SASEGT. This CDR3 is CASTIPNYGYTF. CDR3 bases: TGTGCCAGCACTATACCAAACTATGGCTACACCTTC.

The V and J genes are TRBV5-4 and TRBJ1-2; a possible D gene is TRBD1 (5 bases). The V gene's germline CDR1 is SGHNT and CDR2 YYREEE (reference sequence). This CDR3 has 19 residues. V dropped 4 bases and J dropped 2 bases, with 27 bases sitting between them. CDR3 sequence reads: CASSRPAGGALPSNYGYTF. The DNA of the CDR3 is TGTGCCAGCAGCCGGCCGGCGGGAGGGGCACTTCCCTCGAACTATGGCTACACCTTC.

This chain joins TRBV7-2 and TRBJ2-2, with D perhaps matching TRBD1 or TRBD2 (5 bases each). The germline V gene has CDR1 SGHTA and CDR2 FQGNSA. CDR3 length: 17 residues. The V end lost 0 bases, the J end lost 4 bases, and 15 bases lay between the germline ends. CDR3 nucleotide sequence: TGTGCCAGCAGCTTAGCCAAAGGGACGCCGAGCACCGGGGAGCTGTTTTTT. Protein: CASSLAKGTPSTGELFF.

The gene calls are TRBV18 and TRBJ2-6; D possibly corresponds to TRBD1 (5 bases). This CDR3 is 16 amino acids long. Germline V gene data show CDR1 as KGHSH and CDR2 as LQKENI. V was trimmed by 3 bases and J by 3 bases, leaving 12 bases between them. The CDR3 DNA reads TGTGCCAGCTCACCTATGGGGCTAGGTGGGGCCAACGTCCTGACTTTC. Translation gives CASSPMGLGGANVLTF.

The chain couples TRBV5-6 to TRBJ1-1; 7 bases agree with TRBD1. J gave up 5 bases and V 2 bases, and 15 bases lay outside the gene matches. CDR1 and CDR2 (germline): SGHDT, YYEEEE. The CDR3 length is 17 residues. The CDR3 loop is CASSFRQGTLVGTEAFF. CDR3 bases: TGTGCCAGCAGCTTTCGACAGGGCACACTAGTAGGTACTGAAGCTTTCTTT.

This chain connects TRBV6-5 to TRBJ1-6; unclear D gene. Trimming took 4 bases from V and 7 from J, leaving 14 bases between them. CDR1 and CDR2 from the germline V gene are MNHEY and SVGAGI. CDR3 length: 15 amino acids. In DNA, the CDR3 is TGTGCCAGCAGTTGGACGGAGGATCCGAATTCACCCCTCCACTTT. This codes for CASSWTEDPNSPLHF.